A single T cell receptor beta chain is shown here with its context. This may arise from a read error, as a much more abundant clone is one base away. No DNA is shown, since the ends of the CDR3 on it are uncertain; the CDR3 is the one TCRdb lists. The use of a sample-barcoded 5' primer and a J-beta primer mix characterized a second PCR of roughly 7 to 11 cycles. TCRdb processed the 5' RACE reads anew with MiXCR; each CDR3 protein has one entry. The sample has about 780,000 distinct CDR3 sequences, about half seen once. These data come from a study of blood T cells in healthy people across ages. PBMCs were isolated at a quantity of at least 7 million per sample. Germline assignment: CDR1 MNHNY and CDR2 SVGAGI (reference sequence). The CDR3 contains 13 residues when both ends are counted.

This TCR derives from a man at least 80 years old in good health. The sequenced sample was blood. The V and J genes are TRBV6-6 and TRBJ1-5. CDR3 sequence: CASILGGNQPQHF.